This T cell receptor beta chain came from a study of CD4 and CD8 cells across lung adenocarcinoma regions. This clonotype was seen only a few times. Losses at the gene ends were 7 bases for V and 2 bases for J; bases not matched to a gene: 3. The germline CDR1 and CDR2 sequences are MNHEY and SVGAGI. This CDR3 is built from 14 residues. TCRdb processed the PCR reads anew with MiXCR; each CDR3 protein has one entry. The table has 3,500 or so distinct CDR3 sequences, about 57% seen once. The sequenced sample was CD4+ T cells from the center of a lung tumor. This receptor was identified in a female donor with lung adenocarcinoma. The CD4 and CD8 labels of this study may be unreliable. V is TRBV6-5 and J is TRBJ1-5; 9 nucleotides line up with TRBD1. The CDR3 DNA reads TGTGCCAGCATTAGGGACAGGGGCAATCAGCCCCAGCATTTT. Translation: CASIRDRGNQPQHF.